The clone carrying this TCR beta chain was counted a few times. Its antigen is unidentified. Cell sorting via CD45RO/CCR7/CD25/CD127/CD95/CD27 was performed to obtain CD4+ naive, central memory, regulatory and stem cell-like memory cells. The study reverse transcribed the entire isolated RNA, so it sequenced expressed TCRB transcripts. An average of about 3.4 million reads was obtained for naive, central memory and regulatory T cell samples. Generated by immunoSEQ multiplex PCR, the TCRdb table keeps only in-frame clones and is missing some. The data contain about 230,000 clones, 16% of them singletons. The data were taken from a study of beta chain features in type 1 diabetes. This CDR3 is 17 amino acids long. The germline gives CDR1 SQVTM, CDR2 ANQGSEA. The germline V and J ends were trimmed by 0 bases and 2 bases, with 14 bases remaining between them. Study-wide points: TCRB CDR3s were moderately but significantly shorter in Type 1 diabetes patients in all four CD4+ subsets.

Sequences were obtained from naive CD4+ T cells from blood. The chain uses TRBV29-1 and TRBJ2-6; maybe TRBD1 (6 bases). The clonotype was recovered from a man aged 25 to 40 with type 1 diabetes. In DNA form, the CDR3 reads TGCAGCGTTGAAGATCATGGGGGCCGGACTGGGGCCAACGTCCTGACTTTC. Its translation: CSVEDHGGRTGANVLTF.